The 5 T cell receptor beta chains reported below all come from one sample, sequenced in a study of STAT5B mutations in CD4+ large granular lymphocyte leukemia. Libraries were prepared by immunoSEQ multiplex PCR; TCRdb keeps only in-frame clonotypes and omits some of them. The sample has about 28,000 clones, 65% to 75% seen once; the top ten hold approximately 3.3%. The specimen sequenced was CD4+ T cells from blood buffy coats. These receptors were obtained from a human donor in good health.

The chain combines TRBV11-2 with TRBJ2-5, with 8 nucleotides matching TRBD1. This CDR3 has 13 residues. J lost 9 bases, V lost 1 base, and 4 bases had no gene match. CDR1 is SGHAT, CDR2 FQNNGV, per germline. The CDR3 reads CASSLVGQGSQYF. CDR3 nucleotides: TGTGCCAGCAGCTTAGTTGGACAGGGTTCCCAGTACTTC.

This chain links TRBV7-9 with TRBJ1-5; 7 positions match TRBD1. There are 15 residues in the CDR3. After removal of 2 bases from V and 4 bases from J, the junction contained 5 bases not matched to a gene. From germline, CDR1 is SEHNR and CDR2 FQNEAQ (reference sequence). In DNA, the CDR3 is TGTGCCAGCAGCTTATCCACAGGGGTAAATCAGCCCCAGCATTTT. It translates to CASSLSTGVNQPQHF.

The gene calls are TRBV7-9 and TRBJ2-3; 7 nucleotides match TRBD1. The V segment lost 6 bases and the J segment 3 bases; nucleotides outside the gene matches: 6. The CDR3 length is 14 residues. CDR1 is SEHNR, CDR2 FQNEAQ, per germline (reference sequence). CDR3 sequence reads: CASSKTGVTDTQYF. In nucleotides, the CDR3 is TGTGCCAGCAGTAAAACAGGGGTGACAGATACGCAGTATTTT.

J is TRBJ2-5 and V is TRBV7-2; the match to TRBD1 covers 7 bases. The J call is in doubt because the DNA end fits TRBJ2-7 better. Germline CDR1 SGHTA, CDR2 FQGNSA. There are 15 residues in the CDR3. CDR3 amino acids: CASSSAQGSAYEQYF. For the CDR3, the DNA is TGTGCCAGCAGCTCAGCACAGGGGTCGGCCTACGAGCAGTACTTC.

The chain has TRBV5-4 and TRBJ2-7; 7 bases fit TRBD1. Germline V gives CDR1 SGHNT, CDR2 YYREEE (reference sequence). V lost 4 bases to trimming and J lost 5 bases; unmatched junction nucleotides: 12. The CDR3 contains 15 residues. Here the CDR3 DNA reads TGTGCCAGCAGCAGCCCGACAGGGCCAGCCAACGAGCAGTACTTC. This gives the protein CASSSPTGPANEQYF.